This T cell receptor beta chain was recovered during a study of blood T cell repertoires in COVID-19. In the study overall: From the United States, Italy and Spain came samples of acute and convalescent COVID-19. Sources were T cells, B-cell-depleted T cells, or PBMCs; the material itself was cDNA or gDNA.

This CDR3 has 16 amino acids. Germline trimming cut 4 bases from V and 8 bases from J; bases unmatched to any gene: 11. Germline V gives CDR1 SNHLY, CDR2 FYNNEI. Authors' data handling: By means of reference gene primer amplification, nucleated cell counts were estimated. The table came from immunoSEQ multiplex PCR; TCRdb's copy has only in-frame clones and leaves some out. V and J calls and clone size are copied from that table; D and trimming were computed from the DNA. The table shows around 94,000 clones, with approximately 84% occurring only once. The sequencing input was peripheral blood. This chain connects TRBV2 to TRBJ1-2; 12 positions match TRBD1. The receptor was isolated from a man aged 35 to 55 with active or convalescent COVID-19. CDR3 protein: CASSATPGQGAEGYTF. CDR3 DNA: TGTGCCAGCAGTGCTACCCCGGGACAGGGGGCGGAAGGCTACACCTTC.